Listed below are T cell receptor beta chains from one sample, sequenced in a study of T cell responses to AZD1222 COVID-19 vaccine. Sequencing used immunoSEQ multiplex PCR; TCRdb keeps in-frame clones, though not all of them. The sample holds 95,000 to 100,000 clones, roughly 86% seen once. Sequencing was performed on peripheral blood, taken 28 days after the second AZD1222 dose. The receptors come from an adult who received the AZD1222 COVID-19 vaccine. The CDR3 runs from the conserved cysteine through the conserved F or W.

V gene	CDR3 protein
TRBV11-1	CASSLSDRLAGGAFF
TRBV25-1	CASSYSSSYNEQFF
TRBV28	CASRILTLAGVAYTDTQYF
TRBV6-6	CASSPAVSTDTQYF
TRBV5-6	CASSLGVTRQNEKLFF
TRBV2	CASSVRTPVVAFF
TRBV9	CASSVVAGGPLDTGELFF
TRBV5-4	CASSLEGTGYNSPLHF
TRBV3-1/TRBV3-2	CASSQTRVLSSQNYGYTF
TRBV28	CASRGDNGHQPQHF
TRBV5-1	CASSLGSAYNEQFF
TRBV4-2	CASSQEEVLPPHSTGELFF
TRBV4-3	CASSRRTGGDLYGYTF
TRBV2	CASSDGLAGEKTGELFF
TRBV7-8	CASTPNRGEKLFF
TRBV6-5	CASSYSIRGFEPQHF
TRBV7-9	CASSLAGGQGYGYTF
TRBV10-3	CAISGGGQGNQPQHF
TRBV7-2	CASSKVFGLQKTYEQYF
TRBV5-6	CASSLLGATNEKLFF
TRBV28	CASRVPGKGTTEAFF
TRBV5-4	CASSLWTGNAFF
TRBV6-5	CASSNRGMVAEAFF
TRBV6-5	CASNRQGGNYGYTF
TRBV5-5	CASSLRQNYGYTF
TRBV2	CASSEGQGGGNSPLHF
TRBV5-1	CASSEGTANTEAFF
TRBV4-3	CASSRGTSVSSYNEQFF
TRBV7-9	CASSRGQGLTF
TRBV6-2/TRBV6-3	CASSSGTGVAPLHF
TRBV7-9	CASSRDRASYEQYF
TRBV6-6	CASSPQGGNSPLHF
TRBV28	CASSPRDRIYEQYF
TRBV7-2	CASSLGARTGNTGELFF
TRBV19	CASSIKPVANTGELFF
TRBV19	CASSNQGRSYNEQFF
TRBV27	CASSSRTGFGYTF
TRBV7-9	CASSPGGPKDEQYF
TRBV4-1	CASSQERQGVYEKLFF
TRBV27	CASSLGSLMNTEAFF